This entry lists 30 T cell receptor beta chains sequenced from one sample in a study of blood T cell repertoires in COVID-19. The data were produced by immunoSEQ multiplex PCR, yet TCRdb's version contains in-frame clones alone and is incomplete. The data show approximately 73,000 clones, with around nine tenths seen just once and 1.9% held by the top ten. Input material: peripheral blood. The receptors shown here come from a woman aged 55-75 years with acute or convalescent COVID-19.

The chain uses TRBV19 and TRBJ1-1, with D possibly matching TRBD1 (6 bases). Deletions cut 3 bases from V and 5 bases from J, with 13 bases between. Germline V CDR1 and CDR2: LNHDA, SQIVND (reference sequence). The CDR3 sequence is 14 residues long. CDR3: CASSISGTQTEAFF. The CDR3 nucleotides are TGTGCCAGTAGTATTTCGGGGACACAGACTGAAGCTTTCTTT.

The chain joins TRBV6-2 or TRBV6-3 to TRBJ2-2; 8 bases fit TRBD2. The germline V gene has CDR1 MNHEY and CDR2 SVGEGT. The CDR3 loop spans 16 amino acids. Trimming at V came to 5 bases and at J to 1 base, leaving 6 bases not matched to a gene. CDR3 nucleotide sequence: TGTGCCAGCAGTATCCCGGGACTAGGGAACACCGGGGAGCTGTTTTTT. Translating it yields CASSIPGLGNTGELFF.

This chain uses TRBV28 with TRBJ2-1, with D perhaps TRBD2 (5 bases). This CDR3 has 12 residues. V lost 5 bases and J lost 10, with 12 bases in between. From germline, CDR1 is MDHEN and CDR2 SYDVKM. The CDR3 region has the DNA TGTGCCAGCAGTCTCCAAGCGGCAGAGCAGTTCTTC. It encodes CASSLQAAEQFF.

The chain employs TRBV20-1 and TRBJ2-7, with 11 bases that match TRBD2. CDR1 is DFQATT, CDR2 SNEGSKA, per germline (reference sequence). CDR3 size: 13 residues. With 3 bases clipped from V and 2 bases from J, the junction kept 0 bases outside the gene matches. The chain's CDR3 is CSASSGRAYEQYF. CDR3 DNA: TGCAGTGCTAGTAGCGGGAGGGCCTACGAGCAGTACTTC.

The table lists this clone with a few counts. V usage is TRBV15 and J usage is TRBJ1-4; 7 nucleotides line up with TRBD1. Germline CDR1 reads LNHNV; CDR2 reads YYDKDF (reference sequence). The CDR3 is made up of 16 amino acids. Trimming removed 0 bases from V and 3 bases from J; junction bases left unmatched: 4. The CDR3 DNA is TGTGCCACCAGCAGAGATGAGGACAGGCCTAATGAAAAACTGTTTTTT. It is translated as CATSRDEDRPNEKLFF.

With respect to this clone: Other DNA sequences in the sample encode the same CDR3. The rearrangement links TRBV18 to TRBJ1-2; 8 bases are a match to TRBD1. This CDR3 contains 13 residues. With 6 bases clipped from V and 2 bases from J, the junction kept 2 bases outside the gene matches. Germline V gene lookup returns CDR1 KGHSH and CDR2 LQKENI. As DNA, the CDR3 is TGTGCCAGCTCTCCAGGGGGCAACTATGGCTACACCTTC. This translates into CASSPGGNYGYTF.

V and J are TRBV7-2 and TRBJ1-2; perhaps TRBD1 as D (5 bases). V lost 5 bases to trimming and J lost 0 bases, with 13 bases between them. Germline V CDR1 and CDR2: SGHTA, FQGNSA. This CDR3 contains 15 residues. CDR3 in DNA: TGTGCCAGCAGCCCAGTCCAGGGTGCTAACTATGGCTACACCTTC. Translating gives CASSPVQGANYGYTF.

CDR3 region: CASSPGQGNYGYTF. Here the CDR3 DNA reads TGTGCCAGCAGCCCGGGACAGGGAAATTATGGCTACACCTTC. The rearrangement uses TRBV28 and TRBJ1-2, with TRBD1 identical over 9 bases. In germline, CDR1 is MDHEN, CDR2 SYDVKM. The V gene end was trimmed by 6 bases and the J gene end by 5 bases; junction bases not matched to a gene: 7. The CDR3 is 14 amino acids.

This chain joins TRBV11-2 and TRBJ2-7; D unresolved. V lost 3 bases to trimming and J lost 7 bases, with 7 bases between them. CDR1 is SGHAT and CDR2 is FQNNGV in the germline V gene. This CDR3 has 11 amino acids. The CDR3 spells CASSFFREQYF. The CDR3 DNA follows: TGTGCCAGCAGCTTTTTCCGGGAGCAGTACTTC.

The genes are TRBV9 and TRBJ2-1; 8 positions agree with TRBD1. Germline V gives CDR1 SGDLS, CDR2 YYNGEE. After removal of 0 bases from V and 5 bases from J, the junction contained 4 bases not matched to a gene. The CDR3 totals 15 residues. The chain's CDR3 is CASSVGGQGDNEQFF. The CDR3 DNA sequence: TGTGCCAGCAGCGTAGGAGGACAGGGAGACAATGAGCAGTTCTTC.

The chain recombines TRBV7-8 with TRBJ2-5; 8 bases agree with TRBD1. Unmatched junction bases numbered 12, after V lost 1 base and J lost 2 bases. CDR1 is SGHVS, CDR2 FQNEAQ, per germline. There are 18 residues in the CDR3. The CDR3 reads CASSLVDRGFFRQETQYF. The CDR3 region has the DNA TGTGCCAGCAGCTTAGTTGACAGGGGTTTTTTTAGGCAAGAGACCCAGTACTTC. The variable domain in full, completed from reference TRBV7-8 and TRBJ2-5, reads GAGVSQSPRYKVAKRGQDVALRCDPISGHVSLFWYQQALGQGPEFLTYFQNEAQLDKSGLPSDRFFAERPEGSVSTLKIQRTQQEDSAVYLCASSLVDRGFFRQETQYFGPGTRLLVL.

This chain links TRBV7-9 with TRBJ2-1, with D uncertain. This CDR3 has 11 amino acids. Trimming cost V 2 bases and J 9 bases, with 5 bases left between them. Per germline, CDR1 SEHNR and CDR2 FQNEAQ (reference sequence). This CDR3 reads CASSLTSEQFF. CDR3 nucleotide sequence: TGTGCCAGCAGCTTAACTTCTGAGCAGTTCTTC.

This clone was detected only once. This chain links TRBV27 with TRBJ2-7; 7 positions agree with TRBD2. Germline CDR1 reads MNHEY; CDR2 reads SMNVEV (reference sequence). Germline trimming cut 3 bases from V and 2 bases from J; bases unmatched to any gene: 4. CDR3 length: 14 residues. The CDR3 nucleotides are TGTGCCAGCAGTTTCTCGCGGGAGACCTACGAGCAGTACTTC. Amino acid sequence: CASSFSRETYEQYF.

This clone has just one count. The chain joins TRBV6-5 to TRBJ1-2; D is undetermined. Germline loops: CDR1 MNHEY, CDR2 SVGAGI. V was clipped by 6 bases and J by 8 bases, with 22 bases between them. The CDR3 extends over 15 amino acids. The CDR3 protein is CASSPRVGQSPGYTF. CDR3 in DNA: TGTGCCAGCAGCCCGAGGGTAGGTCAGTCGCCCGGCTACACCTTC.

The chain joins TRBV3-1 (or the pseudogene TRBV3-2) to TRBJ1-5; no clear D. V dropped 4 bases and J dropped 6 bases, with 13 bases sitting between them. The CDR3 has 14 amino acids. Germline CDR1 is LGHDT and CDR2 is YNNKEL (reference sequence). The DNA of the CDR3 is TGTGCCAGCAGCCCCGACGGGTTCGGTCAGCCCCAGCATTTT. This codes for CASSPDGFGQPQHF.

This clone was detected only once. V is TRBV29-1 and J is TRBJ2-2; D ambiguous. Trimming removed 1 base from V and 1 base from J, with 4 bases in between. Germline CDR1 reads SQVTM; CDR2 reads ANQGSEA. This CDR3 spans 13 amino acids. The CDR3 spells CSVEGQNTGELFF. In DNA form, the CDR3 reads TGCAGCGTTGAAGGGCAGAACACCGGGGAGCTGTTTTTT.

The chain uses TRBV7-2 and TRBJ1-1, with TRBD1 matching over 7 bases. J was trimmed by 6 bases and V by 0 bases; bases with no gene match: 4. Germline V gene data show CDR1 as SGHTA and CDR2 as FQGNSA. The CDR3 consists of 14 residues. CDR3 amino acids: CASSLAGGTPEAFF. CDR3 coding DNA: TGTGCCAGCAGCTTAGCAGGGGGCACGCCTGAAGCTTTCTTT.

J is TRBJ1-3 and V is TRBV15; no clear D. The CDR3 has 16 residues. The ends were cut back, 2 bases at V and 4 bases at J, with 15 bases in the middle. Germline CDR1 reads LNHNV; CDR2 reads YYDKDF (reference sequence). The CDR3 loop reads CATSRTLGPGGNTIYF. The CDR3 DNA is TGTGCCACCAGCAGAACCTTGGGCCCGGGGGGAAACACCATATATTTT. Variable domain in full (rest from reference TRBV15 and TRBJ1-3): DAMVIQNPRYQVTQFGKPVTLSCSQTLNHNVMYWYQQKSSQAPKLLFHYYDKDFNNEADTPDNFQSRRPNTSFCFLDIRSPGLGDTAMYLCATSRTLGPGGNTIYFGEGSWLTVV.

This clone was counted a single time. The chain carries TRBV5-6 and TRBJ2-7, with unresolved D. The V and J ends lost 2 bases and 5 bases respectively, with 8 bases between them. The germline gives CDR1 SGHDT, CDR2 YYEEEE. The CDR3 consists of 12 residues. The CDR3 coding sequence is TGTGCCAGCAGCTTTTTAGTCGACGAGCAGTACTTC. Its protein product is CASSFLVDEQYF.

The chain carries TRBV28 and TRBJ1-6; D unresolved. There are 12 residues in the CDR3. Germline CDR1 is MDHEN and CDR2 is SYDVKM. V was clipped by 3 bases and J by 14 bases, with 11 bases between them. Here the CDR3 reads CASSFGPVSLHF. As DNA, the CDR3 is TGTGCCAGCAGTTTCGGTCCTGTCTCCCTCCACTTT.

This chain links TRBV7-2 with TRBJ1-6, with TRBD1 matching 9 bases. Germline CDR1 reads SGHTA; CDR2 reads FQGNSA. V shed 6 bases, J shed 10 bases, and the junction held 10 bases outside the gene matches. The CDR3 consists of 15 residues. In DNA, the CDR3 is TGTGCCAGCAGAAACGACAGGGGGTCAGGGTCACCCCTCCACTTT. Translated, it gives CASRNDRGSGSPLHF.

The chain recombines TRBV5-1 with TRBJ2-3, with TRBD2 as a possible D gene (7 bases). The CDR3 has 15 amino acids. V lost 2 bases to trimming and J lost 0 bases, with 10 bases between them. Germline V gene sequence: CDR1 SGHRS, CDR2 YFSETQ. The CDR3 spells CASSLGGGSTDTQYF. Here the CDR3 DNA reads TGCGCCAGCAGCTTAGGGGGGGGGAGCACAGATACGCAGTATTTT.

The V and J genes are TRBV5-5 and TRBJ1-1, with 7 bases matching TRBD1. V lost 4 bases to trimming and J lost 0 bases; unmatched junction nucleotides: 9. Germline values: CDR1 SGHKS, CDR2 YYEKEE (reference sequence). CDR3 size: 16 residues. This CDR3 is CASSTEPTGLNTEAFF. The CDR3 DNA sequence: TGTGCCAGCAGCACCGAGCCGACAGGGCTGAACACTGAAGCTTTCTTT.

The J gene is TRBJ1-2, the V gene TRBV10-3, with D perhaps TRBD1 (6 bases). The V end was cut by 6 bases, the J end by 4 bases, with 18 bases between. Germline values: CDR1 ENHRY, CDR2 SYGVKD. CDR3 length equals 15 residues. Here the CDR3 DNA reads TGTGCCATCAGACCGACAGGATCCGTACTCTATGGCTACACCTTC. Translation gives CAIRPTGSVLYGYTF.

The chain employs TRBV3-1 (or the pseudogene TRBV3-2) and TRBJ1-2, with 8 bases fitting TRBD1. The CDR3 spans 14 residues. Germline V gene lookup returns CDR1 LGHDT and CDR2 YNNKEL (reference sequence). The V and J ends lost 5 bases and 0 bases, in that order; junction bases with no gene match: 2. The DNA for the CDR3 is TGTGCCAGCAGCACGACAGGGGCTAACTATGGCTACACCTTC. This translates into CASSTTGANYGYTF.

Sample share makes this clone medium-sized. The rearrangement joins TRBV5-1 to TRBJ1-1; D is undetermined. The germline gives CDR1 SGHRS, CDR2 YFSETQ. Deletions cut 4 bases from V and 5 bases from J, with 12 bases between. The CDR3 is 13 amino acids. CDR3 protein: CASSLSTTTEAFF. DNA of the CDR3: TGCGCCAGCAGCCTTAGCACCACTACTGAAGCTTTCTTT.

A remark on this clone: Germline is not matched at one junction end, which may reflect a read error. The chain couples TRBV7-2 to TRBJ1-2, with D maybe TRBD1 (5 bases). Germline CDR1 reads SGHTA; CDR2 reads FQGNSA. The CDR3 is made up of 14 amino acids. Here the CDR3 DNA reads TGTGCCAGCAGGTTAGGGGTACAGAACTATGGCTACACCTTC. It codes for CASRLGVQNYGYTF.

This chain uses TRBV6-2 or TRBV6-3 with TRBJ2-7, with TRBD2 matching 8 bases. This CDR3 spans 17 amino acids. Germline V gene lookup returns CDR1 MNHEY and CDR2 SVGEGT. Trimming removed 2 bases from V and 0 bases from J; junction bases left unmatched: 9. The CDR3 reads CASSYPGLGGISYEQYF. CDR3 coding DNA: TGTGCCAGCAGTTACCCGGGACTAGGAGGAATCTCCTACGAGCAGTACTTC.

The rearrangement joins TRBV27 to TRBJ2-7; D is perhaps TRBD1 (6 bases). Trimming cost V 6 bases and J 6 bases, with 18 bases left between them. Germline V gives CDR1 MNHEY, CDR2 SMNVEV (reference sequence). The CDR3 consists of 14 residues. CDR3 DNA sequence: TGTGCCAGCAGCTCCCCCCAACAGGGAGCCGAGCAGTACTTC. It is translated as CASSSPQQGAEQYF.

The chain has TRBV4-1 and TRBJ1-1; 9 bases fit TRBD1. V lost 3 bases to trimming and J lost 4 bases; unmatched junction nucleotides: 6. CDR1 is MGHRA and CDR2 is YSYEKL in the germline V gene. The CDR3 has 15 residues. For the CDR3, the DNA is TGCGCCAGCAGCCATGACAGGGGGAGGGCCACTGAAGCTTTCTTT. It specifies CASSHDRGRATEAFF.